The present TCR beta chain was sequenced within a study of response to subunit inactivated influenza vaccine (dated by TCRdb to the late 2010s). Concerning the study at large: Deep quantitative T cell receptor repertoire profiling was used in the study to track responses to a trivalent subunit inactivated influenza vaccine. What the research found in general, with its limitations: The authors suggested that each seasonal influenza vaccination may recruit only a limited number of new T cells.

The trim is 0 bases for V and 1 base for J, with a gap of 5 bases between the germline ends. Reading the germline V gene gives CDR1 KGHDR and CDR2 SFDVKD. The CDR3 runs 15 amino acids, cysteine and phenylalanine included. The DNA shown is the 45-base CDR3, in frame from base 1. The library was produced with RT-PCR. The reads were generated on an Illumina HiSeq 2500. TCRdb passed the public sequencing reads through fastp at Q25 and MiXCR, retaining productive beta sequences. Identical CDR3 proteins give one entry, which carries the most common genes and DNA. The sample contains 450,000 to 600,000 distinct CDR3 sequences, 6.5% to 8% of them found a single time. About an eighth of the sample is held by the ten biggest clonotypes. This clonotype was recorded at least ten times. Its antigen target is currently unknown. The input lacks base qualities; no much larger clone sits a single base away.

The chain is encoded by TRBV24-1 joined to TRBJ2-2; the D gene cannot be named for sure. This TCR came from a man aged 50 to 75 who received an inactivated influenza vaccine. Donor details come from another sample of the same person, matched by shared clones. The material sequenced was PBMCs from blood, taken roughly 24 months after vaccination. The CDR3 loop reads CATSDLQKNTGELFF. In nucleotide form, the sequence is TGTGCCACCAGTGATTTGCAAAAGAACACCGGGGAGCTGTTTTTT.